The clone carrying this T cell receptor beta chain has more than one count but fewer than ten. As yet, its antigen is unknown. Treatment: roughly ten-day PBMC culture with coronavirus spike peptide pools or control peptides (ViraFEST assay). Harvesting of the unexposed donor's CD4+ T cells predated the COVID-19 pandemic (2011-2018). ViraFEST grew antigen-specific T cells using peptide pools, then sequenced TCRs. The data derive from a study of vaccination and CD4 T cells after COVID-19. Study information: Participants were vaccinated with two doses, given as either BNT162b2 or mRNA-1273 vaccine.

In germline, CDR1 is KGHDR, CDR2 SFDVKD. The V and J ends lost 4 bases and 2 bases respectively, with 1 base between them. This CDR3 spans 12 amino acids. Oncomine TCR Beta short-read sequencing was applied to DNA from cultured CD4+ T cells. In TCRdb, the PCR reads were re-called with MiXCR into one record per CDR3 protein. The sample gives around 2,700 distinct CDR3 sequences, 39% of which show up once; 43% is in the top ten. The chain carries TRBV24-1 and TRBJ2-2; D unclear. The sequenced sample consisted of CD4+ T cells from blood, cultured in vitro. This TCR came from a human donor in good health. The CDR3, as DNA: TGTGCCACCAGTGAAAACACCGGGGAGCTGTTTTTT. Residues: CATSENTGELFF.